This T cell receptor beta chain was identified during a study of molecular identifiers for immune sequencing clone quantification. The CDR3 contains 14 residues. Germline CDR1 is MNHEY and CDR2 is SMNVEV (reference sequence). V shed 10 bases and J shed 4 bases, with 20 bases lying between them. TCRdb passed the PCR reads through MiXCR, listing each CDR3 protein once. The sample holds some 590,000 distinct CDR3 sequences, 25% seen once. Whole-study results and caveats: Clonotypes surpassing 20 RNA copies contained over 97% of effector molecules, versus under 1% in naive cells.

The sample holds one count of this clonotype. No antigen is known for it. A much larger clone lies one base from this, so it may be a read error. This rearrangement joins TRBV27 to TRBJ2-7; maybe TRBD1 (5 bases). The source material was naive CD8+ T cells from blood, with Jurkat cell RNA spiked in. Stated subset: FACS-sorted CD8+CD4-CCR7+CD45RA+ naive T cells. The receptor was derived from a human donor in good health. Some libraries in this study had Jurkat cell RNA spiked in. CDR3 DNA: TGTGCCAACAGCCCGATAGACAGCAAATACGAGCAGTACTTC. This sequence encodes CANSPIDSKYEQYF.